The entry below gives a single T cell receptor beta chain sequence along with its context. The entry originates in a study of blood T cell repertoires in COVID-19. Study details: Both acute and convalescent COVID-19 samples were obtained from the United States, Italy and Spain. PBMCs, B-cell-depleted T cells, or T cells provided the cDNA or gDNA that made up the material.

Authors' analysis steps: Cell counts per sample came from amplifying reference gene primers. Data came from immunoSEQ multiplex PCR; TCRdb stores just in-frame clones and leaves some out. V, J and clone size are taken as reported in that table, and D and trimming were inferred from the DNA itself. The sample carries about 130,000 clones, almost 80% recorded once. V was pared by 5 bases and J by 5 bases, with 13 bases of the junction left unmatched. Germline-derived CDR1 and CDR2 are MDHEN and SYDVKM. This CDR3 is 16 amino acids long. What was sequenced was peripheral blood. The chain uses TRBV28 and TRBJ1-2; TRBD1 agrees at 8 bases. This receptor was obtained from a man aged 60 to 69 who had recovered from COVID-19. In DNA form, the CDR3 reads TGTGCCAGCAGTCCTATCCGGGACAGGACCCTATATGGCTACACCTTC. Amino acids: CASSPIRDRTLYGYTF.